The following is a T cell receptor beta chain sequence with its context. The sample comes from a study of blood T cell repertoires in COVID-19. Overall study context: Samples of COVID-19 (acute and convalescent) were obtained from the United States, Italy and Spain. T cells, B-cell-depleted T cells, or PBMCs provided the cDNA or gDNA that served as material.

Researchers sorted participants into cohorts using their self-reported clinical history. The germline CDR1 and CDR2 sequences are SGHNT and YYREEE (reference sequence). CDR3 length: 14 amino acids. Deletions cut 4 bases from V and 7 bases from J, with 12 bases between. Study processing details: Estimates of nucleated cell counts were drawn from the amplification of reference gene primers. Method: immunoSEQ multiplex PCR; TCRdb's copy keeps in-frame clones and lacks some. From that table come the V and J calls and clone size; the DNA was used to work out D and trimming. The sample records about 200,000 clones, about 84% being singletons.

The chain employs TRBV5-4 and TRBJ1-6; D unclear. The sequencing input was PBMCs or T cells enriched from blood (not recorded which). The sequence derives from a man aged 40-55 years with acute COVID-19. The CDR3 is CASSVRTGNSPLHF. CDR3 in DNA: TGTGCCAGCAGCGTGCGGACGGGAAATTCACCCCTCCACTTT.